Here is one T cell receptor beta chain with its context. In germline, CDR1 is SNHLY, CDR2 FYNNEI. Trimming pared 5 bases from V and 1 base from J, leaving 6 bases between. This CDR3 is built from 13 residues. Generated by immunoSEQ multiplex PCR, the TCRdb table keeps only in-frame clones and is missing some. The sample includes approximately 79,000 clones, 91% of them seen just once. The data belong to a study of technical replicates of blood from a handful of donors. Sequenced input: T cells isolated from PBMCs. The chain uses TRBV2 and TRBJ1-5; D not certain. This receptor was obtained from a human donor in good health. The CDR3 nucleotides read TGTGCCAGCAGTAGGGAGAGCAATCAGCCCCAGCATTTT. Its translation: CASSRESNQPQHF. The variable domain in full, completed from reference TRBV2 and TRBJ1-5, reads EPEVTQTPSHQVTQMGQEVILRCVPISNHLYFYWYRQILGQKVEFLVSFYNNEISEKSEIFDDQFSVERPDGSNFTLKIRSTKLEDSAMYFCASSRESNQPQHFGDGTRLSIL.